The entry that follows covers one TCR beta chain sequence. Its antigen is unidentified. The primer mix had 60 Vbeta and 13 Jbeta primers. The table came from immunoSEQ multiplex PCR; TCRdb's copy has only in-frame clones and leaves some out. The sample consists of 160,000 or so clones, about four fifths of them appearing once. This record belongs to a study of cytomegalovirus exposure and HLA in healthy donors. Study-wide results and limits: In a later analysis, DRB1 alleles had the most associated TCRs; HLA-C alleles the fewest. Later findings reportedly placed an Asian-associated ancestry cluster below the roughly 670-donor mean for N-insertions. Later on, an analysis found that several of the most significant clusters appeared to be linked to common viral pathogens, which included parvovirus B19.

The CDR3 totals 17 residues. Germline values: CDR1 SGHAT, CDR2 FQNNGV. V was clipped by 4 bases and J by 3 bases; unmatched bases: 8. The sequencing input was PBMCs. The chain joins TRBV11-2 to TRBJ2-3, with TRBD2 matching over 12 bases. The receptor comes from a young woman in good health and CMV-seropositive. The CDR3 is CASSYKLAGGGTDTQYF. The CDR3, as DNA: TGTGCCAGCAGCTACAAACTAGCGGGGGGAGGTACAGATACGCAGTATTTT. The whole variable domain, remainder taken from reference TRBV11-2 and TRBJ2-3, is EAGVAQSPRYKIIEKRQSVAFWCNPISGHATLYWYQQILGQGPKLLIQFQNNGVVDDSQLPKDRFSAERLKGVDSTLKIQPAKLEDSAVYLCASSYKLAGGGTDTQYFGPGTRLTVL.